This T cell receptor (beta chain) derives from a study of shared clonotypes between healthy human individuals. Trimming cost V 8 bases and J 2 bases; bases outside gene matches: 3. The length of the CDR3 is 13 residues. Only a few counts were recorded for this clone. No antigen is known for it. Points from the study as a whole: A limitation of the genetic and exposure-history diversity represented arose from few donors.

Deep-level assay runs were performed. Every subset had its genomic DNA shared out evenly among several immunoSEQ plates. The protocol was immunoSEQ multiplex PCR, while the TCRdb copy is restricted to in-frame clones and leaves out a portion. This sample has some 79,000 clones; under 65% occur once, and the top ten carry over 50%. Each CD8 memory set brought CD45RO+ cells together with CCR7-negative CD45RA+ TemRA cells. The receptor was isolated from a man younger than 40 in good health. Sequenced material: memory CD8+ T cells sorted from blood. The subset denotes: CD45RO+ cells pooled with CCR7-negative TemRA cells. V is TRBV23-1 and J is TRBJ2-7; the match to TRBD1 covers 10 bases. TRBV23-1 is annotated as an ORF whose role is uncertain. The CDR3 bases are TGCGCCAGCCCCGGGACAGGGGCCTACGAGCAGTACTTC. It codes for CASPGTGAYEQYF.